This T cell receptor beta chain emerged from a study of CD8 T cells in ankylosing spondylitis. Between the trimmed V and J ends, which lost 6 bases and 6 bases, there was a span of 17 bases. The CDR3 has 15 amino acids. Study-wide results and limits: Before this, some motif variants had been reported in reactive arthritis synovial fluid and blood. Ankylosing spondylitis blood seemed to carry a telltale TCR beta motif made of about 8 highly homologous variants. The clones that were linked to disease were reported to be significantly enriched in matched synovial fluid samples from ankylosing spondylitis patients.

Concerning this clonotype: The antigen remains unidentified.

One entry per CDR3 protein, called by TCRdb with MiXCR from the 5' RACE reads. The table records approximately 300,000 distinct CDR3 sequences, about a fifth of them present only once. V is TRBV12-3 or TRBV12-4 and J is TRBJ2-2; the D gene could be TRBD1 or TRBD2 (5 bases each). This TCR came from a female donor with ankylosing spondylitis or in good health (not recorded which). Material: blood, either unsorted or a sorted T cell fraction (not recorded which). The CDR3 DNA reads TGTGCCAGCAGCCCCTCAGTGGGGACGGCCGGGGAGCTGTTTTTT. It specifies CASSPSVGTAGELFF.